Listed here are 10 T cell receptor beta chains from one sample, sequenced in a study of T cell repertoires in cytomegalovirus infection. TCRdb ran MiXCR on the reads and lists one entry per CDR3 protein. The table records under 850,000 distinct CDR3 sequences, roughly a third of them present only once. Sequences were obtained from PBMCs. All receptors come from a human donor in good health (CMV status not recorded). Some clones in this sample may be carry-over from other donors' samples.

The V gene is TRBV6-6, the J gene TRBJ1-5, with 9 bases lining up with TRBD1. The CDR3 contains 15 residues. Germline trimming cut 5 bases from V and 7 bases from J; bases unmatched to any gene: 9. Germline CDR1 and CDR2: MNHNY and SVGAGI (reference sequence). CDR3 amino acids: CASSGHGTGIQPQHF. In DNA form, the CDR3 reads TGTGCCAGCAGTGGCCACGGGACAGGGATACAGCCCCAGCATTTT.

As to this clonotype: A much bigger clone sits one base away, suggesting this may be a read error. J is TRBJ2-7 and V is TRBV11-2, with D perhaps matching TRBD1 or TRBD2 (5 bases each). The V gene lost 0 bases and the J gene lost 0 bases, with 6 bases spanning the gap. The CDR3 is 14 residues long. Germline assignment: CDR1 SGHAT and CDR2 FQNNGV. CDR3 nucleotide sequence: TGTGCCAGCAGCTTAGAGGGGACCTCCTACGAGCAGTACTTC. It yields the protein CASSLEGTSYEQYF.

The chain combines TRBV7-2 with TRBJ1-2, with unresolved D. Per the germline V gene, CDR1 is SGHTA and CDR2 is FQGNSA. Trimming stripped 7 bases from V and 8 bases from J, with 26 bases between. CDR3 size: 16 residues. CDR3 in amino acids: CASTQTLSGLIAGYTF. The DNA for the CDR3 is TGTGCCAGCACCCAAACCCTGTCCGGGCTCATAGCGGGCTACACCTTC.

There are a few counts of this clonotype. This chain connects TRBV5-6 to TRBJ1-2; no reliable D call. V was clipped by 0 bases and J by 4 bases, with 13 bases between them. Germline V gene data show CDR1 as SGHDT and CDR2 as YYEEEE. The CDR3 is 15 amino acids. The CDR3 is CASSLADYDFYGYTF. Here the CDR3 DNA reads TGTGCCAGCAGCTTGGCGGACTACGACTTCTATGGCTACACCTTC.

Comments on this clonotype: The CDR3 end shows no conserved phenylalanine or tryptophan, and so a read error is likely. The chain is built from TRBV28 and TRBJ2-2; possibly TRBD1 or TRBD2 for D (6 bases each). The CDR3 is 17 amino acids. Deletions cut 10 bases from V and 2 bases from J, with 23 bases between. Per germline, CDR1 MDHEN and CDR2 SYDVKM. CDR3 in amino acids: CATRGTGTPRNTGELFL. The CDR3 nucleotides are TGTGCCACCCGGGGGACCGGGACACCCCGAAACACCGGGGAGCTGTTTTTG.

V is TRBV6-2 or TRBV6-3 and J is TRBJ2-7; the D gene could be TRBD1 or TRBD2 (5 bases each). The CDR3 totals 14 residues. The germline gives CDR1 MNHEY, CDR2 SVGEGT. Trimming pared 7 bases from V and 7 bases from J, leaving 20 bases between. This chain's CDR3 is CASNKRGAFQEQYF. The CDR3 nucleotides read TGTGCCAGCAATAAACGGGGCGCCTTCCAGGAGCAGTACTTC.

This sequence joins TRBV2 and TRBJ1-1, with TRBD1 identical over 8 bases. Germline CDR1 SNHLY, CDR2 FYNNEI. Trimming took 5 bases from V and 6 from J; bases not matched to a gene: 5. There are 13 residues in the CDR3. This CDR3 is CASSPTGDAEAFF. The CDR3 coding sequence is TGTGCCAGCAGTCCGACAGGGGACGCTGAAGCTTTCTTT.

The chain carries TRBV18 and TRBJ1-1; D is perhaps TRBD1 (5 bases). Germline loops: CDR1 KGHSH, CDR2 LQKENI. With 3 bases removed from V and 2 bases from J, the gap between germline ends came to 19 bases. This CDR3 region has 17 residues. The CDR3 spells CASSPRRPGRLNTEAFF. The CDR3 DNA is TGTGCCAGCTCACCCCGGAGGCCAGGGCGGCTTAACACTGAAGCTTTCTTT. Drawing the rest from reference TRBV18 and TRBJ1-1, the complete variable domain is NAGVMQNPRHLVRRRGQEARLRCSPMKGHSHVYWYRQLPEEGLKFMVYLQKENIIDESGMPKERFSAEFPKEGPSILRIQQVVRGDSAAYFCASSPRRPGRLNTEAFFGQGTRLTVV.

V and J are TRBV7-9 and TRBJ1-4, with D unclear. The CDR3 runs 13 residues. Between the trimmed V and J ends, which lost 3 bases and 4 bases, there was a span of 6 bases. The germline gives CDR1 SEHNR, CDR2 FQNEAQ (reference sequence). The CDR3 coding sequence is TGTGCCAGCAGCTTTGAGCTTAATGAAAAACTGTTTTTT. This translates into CASSFELNEKLFF.

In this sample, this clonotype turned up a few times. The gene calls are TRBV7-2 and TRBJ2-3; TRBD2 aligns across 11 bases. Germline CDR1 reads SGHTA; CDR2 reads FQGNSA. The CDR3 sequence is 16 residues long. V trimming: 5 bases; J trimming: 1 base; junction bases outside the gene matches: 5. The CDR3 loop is CASSKGTSGGTDTQYF. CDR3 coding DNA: TGTGCCAGCAGCAAGGGGACTAGCGGAGGCACAGATACGCAGTATTTT.